A single sample gave rise to the 26 T cell receptor beta chains below, sequenced in a study of cytomegalovirus exposure and HLA in healthy donors. The study ran its PCR with 60 Vbeta and 13 Jbeta primers. TCRdb's copy holds only in-frame clones and misses some; the assay was immunoSEQ multiplex PCR. The sample has about 200,000 clones. Sequenced input: PBMCs. Receptor source: a girl aged 2 to 10 in good health and CMV-seropositive.

In nucleotides, the CDR3 is TGTGCCAGCAGCCGGCCGAGTCTAGAAGAGACCCAGTACTTC. Encoded protein: CASSRPSLEETQYF. This sequence joins TRBV28 and TRBJ2-5; D remains unclear. V was shortened by 6 bases and J by 3 bases, with 14 bases between the two germline ends. CDR1 and CDR2 from the germline V gene are MDHEN and SYDVKM. The CDR3 contains 14 residues.

The chain is built from TRBV5-1 and TRBJ2-1; 7 positions match TRBD2. Unmatched junction bases numbered 8, after V lost 0 bases and J lost 2 bases. This CDR3 spans 17 amino acids. Germline V gene sequence: CDR1 SGHRS, CDR2 YFSETQ. CDR3 residues: CASSLALAGLAYNEQFF. CDR3 nucleotides: TGCGCCAGCAGCTTGGCCTTAGCGGGCCTAGCCTACAATGAGCAGTTCTTC.

J is TRBJ1-1 and V is TRBV19; 7 bases fit TRBD1. CDR3 length: 17 residues. J was trimmed by 0 bases and V by 3 bases; bases with no gene match: 10. CDR1 LNHDA and CDR2 SQIVND come from the germline V gene (reference sequence). The CDR3 coding sequence is TGTGCCAGTAGTATTCTTGCAGGGGGTGGTGTGAACACTGAAGCTTTCTTT. This encodes CASSILAGGGVNTEAFF.

The chain joins TRBV5-1 to TRBJ2-1, with 7 bases aligning to TRBD2. The CDR3 spans 14 residues. The V and J ends lost 5 bases and 5 bases, in that order; junction bases with no gene match: 7. CDR1 and CDR2 (germline): SGHRS, YFSETQ. The CDR3 DNA reads as TGCGCCAGCAGTCTAGCGGAGAGTAACAATGAGCAGTTCTTC. Its translation is CASSLAESNNEQFF.

The chain has TRBV9 and TRBJ1-2; D is unresolved. Deletions cut 4 bases from V and 8 bases from J, with 9 bases between. CDR1 and CDR2 from the germline V gene are SGDLS and YYNGEE. The CDR3 sequence is 11 residues long. CDR3 loop: CASSSRYGYTF. As DNA, the CDR3 is TGTGCCAGCAGCTCACGGTACGGCTACACCTTC.

The chain combines TRBV5-4 with TRBJ2-3; 8 bases line up with TRBD2. After removal of 0 bases from V and 0 bases from J, the junction contained 6 bases not matched to a gene. CDR1 SGHNT and CDR2 YYREEE come from the germline V gene (reference sequence). CDR3 length equals 17 residues. CDR3 nucleotide sequence: TGTGCCAGCAGCTTGGCTCTAGCGGGCCCTAGCACAGATACGCAGTATTTT. Translating it yields CASSLALAGPSTDTQYF.

The chain carries TRBV5-1 and TRBJ2-5, with 11 positions matching TRBD2. The CDR3 totals 15 residues. Germline CDR1 SGHRS, CDR2 YFSETQ. V dropped 4 bases and J dropped 4; count of bases not matched to a gene: 6. In nucleotides, the CDR3 is TGCGCCAGCAGCGATCTAGCGGGAGGCGGAGAGACCCAGTACTTC. Encoded protein: CASSDLAGGGETQYF.

The chain uses TRBV27 and TRBJ2-3; 8 positions match TRBD2. The CDR3 sequence is 14 residues long. With 6 bases clipped from V and 3 bases from J, the junction kept 5 bases outside the gene matches. The germline V gene has CDR1 MNHEY and CDR2 SMNVEV (reference sequence). The DNA of the CDR3 is TGTGCCAGCAGGGCAGCGGGAGTTACAGATACGCAGTATTTT. Protein: CASRAAGVTDTQYF.

V is TRBV2 and J is TRBJ2-7; D not resolved. Germline V gives CDR1 SNHLY, CDR2 FYNNEI. Trimming took 7 bases from V and 0 from J, leaving 10 bases between them. The CDR3 runs 13 residues. The CDR3 here is CASMADSSYEQYF. CDR3 DNA: TGTGCCAGCATGGCGGATAGCTCCTACGAGCAGTACTTC.

This chain links TRBV6-5 with TRBJ2-7; 8 positions agree with TRBD1. The CDR3 sequence is 14 residues long. Per germline, CDR1 MNHEY and CDR2 SVGAGI. With V trimmed by 2 bases and J by 6 bases, 6 bases remained unmatched. As DNA, the CDR3 is TGTGCCAGCAGTTACGCGGACAGGGCAGGCGAGCAGTACTTC. It translates to CASSYADRAGEQYF.

The rearrangement links TRBV2 to TRBJ1-1; TRBD1 aligns across 8 bases. V dropped 6 bases and J dropped 3; count of bases not matched to a gene: 6. The CDR3 consists of 14 residues. Germline CDR1 SNHLY, CDR2 FYNNEI. The DNA of the CDR3 is TGTGCCAGCAGAGCTACAGGGGGGGACACTGAAGCTTTCTTT. Translated, it gives CASRATGGDTEAFF.

The chain joins TRBV18 to TRBJ1-3; 7 positions agree with TRBD1. J lost 0 bases, V lost 2 bases, and 10 bases had no gene match. The V gene's germline CDR1 is KGHSH and CDR2 LQKENI. This CDR3 comprises 18 residues. The CDR3 DNA sequence: TGTGCCAGCTCACCATCTGGACAGGTCCGATTCTCTGGAAACACCATATATTTT. It encodes CASSPSGQVRFSGNTIYF.

V and J are TRBV5-1 and TRBJ1-2; 10 bases match TRBD1. The germline V gene encodes CDR1 SGHRS and CDR2 YFSETQ. This CDR3 is built from 19 residues. The V segment lost 0 bases and the J segment 3 bases; nucleotides outside the gene matches: 14. The CDR3 is CASSLDTNPGTGEDYGYTF. Written as DNA, the CDR3 is TGCGCCAGCAGCTTGGATACGAATCCCGGGACAGGGGAGGACTATGGCTACACCTTC.

The V call is TRBV2, the J call TRBJ2-5; TRBD2 agrees at 9 bases. CDR3 length: 14 amino acids. The J segment lost 7 bases and the V segment lost 6 bases, leaving 9 bases of the junction unmatched. Germline V gives CDR1 SNHLY, CDR2 FYNNEI. The CDR3 spells CASSRGLATGTQYF. CDR3 sequence (DNA): TGTGCCAGCAGCCGGGGACTAGCAACGGGGACCCAGTACTTC.

This rearrangement joins TRBV19 to TRBJ2-3; 15 bases align to TRBD2. The CDR3 is 16 amino acids. V was pared by 5 bases and J by 5 bases, with 5 bases of the junction left unmatched. Germline V lookup: CDR1 LNHDA, CDR2 SQIVND (reference sequence). CDR3 in amino acids: CASSPGTSGRRDTQYF. In DNA, the CDR3 is TGTGCCAGTAGTCCCGGGACTAGCGGGAGGAGAGATACGCAGTATTTT. Variable domain in full (rest from reference TRBV19 and TRBJ2-3): DGGITQSPKYLFRKEGQNVTLSCEQNLNHDAMYWYRQDPGQGLRLIYYSQIVNDFQKGDIAEGYSVSREKKESFPLTVTSAQKNPTAFYLCASSPGTSGRRDTQYFGPGTRLTVL.

The chain is built from TRBV19 and TRBJ2-7; TRBD2 agrees at 11 bases. Germline CDR1 LNHDA, CDR2 SQIVND (reference sequence). This CDR3 spans 13 amino acids. V shed 8 bases, J shed 3 bases, and the junction held 3 bases outside the gene matches. CDR3: CASSGTSGYEQYF. CDR3 nucleotide sequence: TGTGCCAGTTCTGGGACTAGCGGCTACGAGCAGTACTTC.

This sequence joins TRBV29-1 and TRBJ2-3; D is perhaps TRBD1 (5 bases). The CDR3 length is 13 residues. Germline lookup yields CDR1 SQVTM and CDR2 ANQGSEA. The V end was cut by 6 bases, the J end by 2 bases, with 12 bases between. CDR3 loop: CSVQGKNTDTQYF. The CDR3 DNA reads TGCAGCGTGCAGGGAAAGAACACAGATACGCAGTATTTT.

This chain links TRBV4-2 with TRBJ2-5; possibly TRBD1 for D (6 bases). The better agreement between TRBJ2-7 and the DNA end casts doubt on the J call. CDR3 length: 14 residues. Germline CDR1 and CDR2: LGHNA and YNFKEQ. CDR3 loop: CASSQQGSTYEQYF. The CDR3 DNA is TGTGCCAGCAGCCAACAGGGGTCTACCTACGAGCAGTACTTC.

The chain employs TRBV27 and TRBJ1-2; the match to TRBD1 covers 9 bases. Germline CDR1 MNHEY, CDR2 SMNVEV (reference sequence). This CDR3 contains 15 residues. J was trimmed by 4 bases and V by 3 bases; bases with no gene match: 6. In DNA form, the CDR3 reads TGTGCCAGCAGTTTCATGACAGGGGGGGTCTATGGCTACACCTTC. It translates to CASSFMTGGVYGYTF.

CDR3 protein: CASSLVDRETETQYF. As DNA, the CDR3 is TGTGCCAGCAGCTTGGTGGACAGGGAGACGGAGACCCAGTACTTC. The V gene is TRBV5-6, the J gene TRBJ2-5; 8 positions match TRBD1. The length of the CDR3 is 15 residues. CDR1 is SGHDT and CDR2 is YYEEEE in the germline V gene. V lost 0 bases, J lost 5 bases, and 6 bases stayed unmatched.

The chain joins TRBV29-1 to TRBJ2-2; D may be TRBD1 (5 bases). Trimming took 6 bases from V and 6 from J, leaving 11 bases between them. CDR1 is SQVTM, CDR2 ANQGSEA, per germline. The length of the CDR3 is 12 residues. CDR3 DNA sequence: TGCAGCGTCGCAGGGCCAGCCGGGGAGCTGTTTTTT. This codes for CSVAGPAGELFF.

The CDR3, as DNA: TGTGCCACCAGCAGAGATAGGGGAAGCCTTGAAGCTTTCTTT. It encodes CATSRDRGSLEAFF. The chain recombines TRBV15 with TRBJ1-1; perhaps TRBD1 as D (5 bases). CDR1 is LNHNV, CDR2 YYDKDF, per germline (reference sequence). The germline V and J ends were trimmed by 0 bases and 7 bases, with 12 bases remaining between them. This CDR3 is 14 amino acids long.

This chain links TRBV28 with TRBJ1-1; 7 bases are a match to TRBD1. The J segment lost 4 bases and the V segment lost 3 bases, leaving 8 bases of the junction unmatched. Germline V gene lookup returns CDR1 MDHEN and CDR2 SYDVKM. CDR3 length equals 15 residues. CDR3 loop: CASSFPQQGTTEAFF. As DNA, the CDR3 is TGTGCCAGCAGTTTCCCACAACAGGGGACCACTGAAGCTTTCTTT.

V usage is TRBV19 and J usage is TRBJ2-1; possibly TRBD2 for D (5 bases). The CDR3 is made up of 15 amino acids. Germline CDR1 is LNHDA and CDR2 is SQIVND (reference sequence). Trimming left V 5 bases short and J 8 bases short, with 19 bases between. CDR3 loop: CASSLSAAATDEQFF. The CDR3 DNA reads TGTGCCAGTAGTCTTTCAGCGGCCGCGACTGATGAGCAGTTCTTC.

The chain joins TRBV4-1 to TRBJ1-5, with D possibly being TRBD1 (5 bases). The CDR3 has 17 amino acids. Germline CDR1 is MGHRA and CDR2 is YSYEKL. V lost 0 bases to trimming and J lost 4 bases, with 16 bases between them. CDR3 nucleotide sequence: TGCGCCAGCAGCCAAGAGAGCGGGGGTGTAAGGAATCAGCCCCAGCATTTT. This gives the protein CASSQESGGVRNQPQHF.

This rearrangement joins TRBV30 to TRBJ1-5, with D uncertain. CDR1 and CDR2 (germline): GTSNPN, SVGIG (reference sequence). The CDR3 loop spans 14 amino acids. Trimming shortened V by 1 base and J by 5 bases, and 12 bases separated the two germline ends. This chain's CDR3 is CAWSGLAEDQPQHF. In nucleotides, the CDR3 is TGTGCCTGGAGTGGTTTAGCAGAAGATCAGCCCCAGCATTTT.